A single sample is the source of the 31 T cell receptor beta chains below, sequenced in a study of cytomegalovirus exposure and HLA in healthy donors. The PCR employed 60 Vbeta primers together with 13 Jbeta primers. Assay used: immunoSEQ multiplex PCR; TCRdb lists only in-frame clones, some missing. The table lists 150,000 to 200,000 clones, around 84% of them singletons, with approximately 2.9% in the top ten. The sample comprised PBMCs. The origin of the receptors is a woman in her forties or fifties in good health and CMV-seropositive.

This chain connects TRBV19 to TRBJ2-5; 8 nucleotides align to TRBD2. The DNA matches TRBJ2-7 better at its end, which makes the J call doubtful. This CDR3 region has 14 residues. Germline CDR1 is LNHDA and CDR2 is SQIVND (reference sequence). CDR3 DNA: TGTGCCAGTAGTATAACGGGGGGGCCCTACGAGCAGTACTTC. This sequence encodes CASSITGGPYEQYF.

The chain carries TRBV5-4 and TRBJ1-2, with D possibly matching TRBD1 (5 bases). Deletions cut 0 bases from V and 3 bases from J, with 12 bases between. Per the germline V gene, CDR1 is SGHNT and CDR2 is YYREEE (reference sequence). The CDR3 consists of 15 residues. The CDR3: CASSLGGGLDYGYTF. The CDR3 nucleotides are TGTGCCAGCAGCTTGGGCGGGGGGTTGGACTATGGCTACACCTTC.

This rearrangement joins TRBV6-5 to TRBJ2-1, with TRBD2 matching over 9 bases. Germline V gene sequence: CDR1 MNHEY, CDR2 SVGAGI. The CDR3 spans 16 residues. Trimming at V came to 0 bases and at J to 7 bases, leaving 7 bases not matched to a gene. The CDR3 DNA reads as TGTGCCAGCAGTTACTCTGGCGGGGGGGCCGGAAATGAGCAGTTCTTC. It encodes CASSYSGGGAGNEQFF.

The chain employs TRBV6-6 and TRBJ1-1; 8 bases agree with TRBD1. CDR3 length equals 15 residues. V was pared by 2 bases and J by 5 bases, with 7 bases of the junction left unmatched. CDR1 is MNHNY, CDR2 SVGAGI, per germline (reference sequence). CDR3 loop: CASSYPDRGGTEAFF. CDR3 nucleotide sequence: TGTGCCAGCAGTTACCCAGACAGGGGCGGGACTGAAGCTTTCTTT.

The rearrangement uses TRBV7-2 and TRBJ1-2, with a possible D match to TRBD1 (6 bases). CDR1 is SGHTA, CDR2 FQGNSA, per germline. This CDR3 contains 15 residues. V was cut by 4 bases and J by 4 bases, with 16 bases left in between. The CDR3 spells CASSSQGQGSYGYTF. CDR3 DNA sequence: TGTGCCAGCAGCTCCCAAGGGCAGGGGAGCTATGGCTACACCTTC.

This chain uses TRBV15 with TRBJ2-6; TRBD2 is a possible D gene (6 bases). Germline CDR1 and CDR2: LNHNV and YYDKDF (reference sequence). The length of the CDR3 is 16 residues. V was shortened by 8 bases and J by 4 bases, with 18 bases between the two germline ends. CDR3 residues: CATAVEGSWGANVLTF. The CDR3 DNA is TGTGCCACCGCTGTGGAGGGAAGTTGGGGGGCCAACGTCCTGACTTTC.

Notes on this clone: Other DNA sequences in this specimen translate into the identical CDR3. The CDR3 DNA follows: TGCAGCGTTGAAGAGGGAGGAGGCTACACCTTC. This codes for CSVEEGGGYTF. This chain joins TRBV29-1 and TRBJ1-2, with D hard to call. The V gene's germline CDR1 is SQVTM and CDR2 ANQGSEA. The germline V and J ends were trimmed by 0 bases and 8 bases, with 7 bases remaining between them. The CDR3 has 11 amino acids.

V is TRBV14 and J is TRBJ2-2; 9 positions match TRBD1. J gave up 1 base and V 4 bases, and 4 bases lay outside the gene matches. Germline loops: CDR1 SGHDN, CDR2 FVKESK. The CDR3 loop spans 16 amino acids. The CDR3 DNA follows: TGTGCCAGCAGCCCGACGGGACAGGGGAACACCGGGGAGCTGTTTTTT. This codes for CASSPTGQGNTGELFF. Full variable domain (rest looked up from reference TRBV14 and TRBJ2-2): EAGVTQFPSHSVIEKGQTVTLRCDPISGHDNLYWYRRVMGKEIKFLLHFVKESKQDESGMPNNRFLAERTGGTYSTLKVQPAELEDSGVYFCASSPTGQGNTGELFFGEGSRLTVL.

The genes are TRBV6-5 and TRBJ1-5, with D perhaps matching TRBD1 (6 bases). CDR1 is MNHEY and CDR2 is SVGAGI in the germline V gene. This CDR3 has 15 amino acids. The V and J ends lost 5 bases and 3 bases respectively, with 14 bases between them. CDR3: CASSPGQRSNQPQHF. The CDR3, as DNA: TGTGCCAGCAGTCCAGGACAGAGGTCCAATCAGCCCCAGCATTTT.

J is TRBJ2-3 and V is TRBV27, with a possible D match to TRBD1 (5 bases). Germline CDR1 MNHEY, CDR2 SMNVEV (reference sequence). The CDR3 extends over 14 amino acids. Trimming removed 2 bases at V and 5 bases at J, with 11 bases between. CDR3: CASSLGDSRDTQYF. The CDR3 DNA follows: TGTGCCAGCAGTTTAGGAGACAGCCGAGATACGCAGTATTTT.

For the CDR3, the DNA is TGTGCCAGCAGCCTAGACAGGGCGGGAGGCTACACCTTC. It codes for CASSLDRAGGYTF. The V gene is TRBV7-3, the J gene TRBJ1-2, with 7 bases that match TRBD1. After removal of 5 bases from V and 8 bases from J, the junction contained 8 bases not matched to a gene. CDR1 and CDR2 (germline): SGHTA, FQGTGA. The CDR3 runs 13 residues.

This sequence joins TRBV7-2 and TRBJ2-4, with D tentatively TRBD2 (6 bases). The CDR3 sequence is 15 residues long. Trimming removed 1 base at V and 10 bases at J, with 17 bases between. Germline CDR1 reads SGHTA; CDR2 reads FQGNSA. CDR3 sequence reads: CASSLDRYSGGIQYF. CDR3 DNA: TGTGCCAGCAGCTTAGATAGATACTCCGGAGGGATTCAGTACTTC.

The chain uses TRBV7-2 and TRBJ1-4; a weak D match, TRBD1 (6 bases). Germline V gene sequence: CDR1 SGHTA, CDR2 FQGNSA. V was trimmed by 5 bases and J by 0 bases, leaving 13 bases between them. The CDR3 contains 16 residues. In DNA, the CDR3 is TGTGCCAGCAGCCGCGGACAGACATCAACTAATGAAAAACTGTTTTTT. It codes for CASSRGQTSTNEKLFF.

This chain links TRBV14 with TRBJ1-1; D is ambiguous. The CDR3 consists of 13 residues. Trimming left V 2 bases short and J 0 bases short, with 4 bases between. From germline, CDR1 is SGHDN and CDR2 FVKESK. The CDR3 spells CASSQYMNTEAFF. CDR3 bases: TGTGCCAGCAGCCAATATATGAACACTGAAGCTTTCTTT.

V gene TRBV7-2 combines with J gene TRBJ2-6, with 8 bases aligning to TRBD2. There are 19 residues in the CDR3. The germline V gene encodes CDR1 SGHTA and CDR2 FQGNSA. V was clipped by 1 base and J by 0 bases; unmatched bases: 8. The CDR3 DNA follows: TGTGCCAGCAGCTTAGGCCCAGGACGGGGGGGCTCTGGGGCCAACGTCCTGACTTTC. Amino acids: CASSLGPGRGGSGANVLTF.

This rearrangement joins TRBV7-9 to TRBJ1-3; the match to TRBD1 covers 12 bases. Germline CDR1 is SEHNR and CDR2 is FQNEAQ (reference sequence). The CDR3 runs to 19 residues. After removal of 5 bases from V and 0 bases from J, the junction contained 11 bases not matched to a gene. The CDR3 sequence: CASSRGTGGLSHSGNTIYF. The CDR3 DNA follows: TGTGCCAGCAGCCGAGGGACAGGGGGCCTTTCCCACTCTGGAAACACCATATATTTT.

The rearrangement joins TRBV27 to TRBJ2-3, with TRBD2 matching over 12 bases. V shed 4 bases, J shed 6 bases, and the junction held 8 bases outside the gene matches. The CDR3 has 16 residues. CDR1 is MNHEY and CDR2 is SMNVEV in the germline V gene (reference sequence). The chain's CDR3 is CASSSPLAGGLDTQYF. The DNA for the CDR3 is TGTGCCAGCAGTTCCCCGCTAGCGGGGGGGCTTGATACGCAGTATTTT.

This clone was recorded once. The rearrangement links TRBV6-1 to TRBJ2-7, with a tentative D call TRBD1 (6 bases). V lost 3 bases to trimming and J lost 7 bases, with 16 bases between them. This CDR3 spans 14 amino acids. Germline V gives CDR1 MNHNS, CDR2 SASEGT. The CDR3 bases are TGTGCCAGCAGTGAGAACAGGGCTAGGGGAGAGCAGTACTTC. Residues: CASSENRARGEQYF.

V gene TRBV2 combines with J gene TRBJ1-6; no reliable D call. The CDR3 runs 15 residues. Germline-derived CDR1 and CDR2 are SNHLY and FYNNEI. The germline V and J ends were trimmed by 6 bases and 10 bases, with 19 bases remaining between them. CDR3 in amino acids: CASRERSGFGSPLHF. The CDR3 DNA reads TGTGCCAGCAGGGAAAGGTCGGGGTTCGGATCACCCCTCCACTTT.

The chain couples TRBV4-1 to TRBJ2-5; no clear D gene. Germline V gene lookup returns CDR1 MGHRA and CDR2 YSYEKL. The CDR3 contains 15 residues. Trimming cost V 0 bases and J 1 base, with 9 bases left between them. The CDR3 region is CASSQDWAGQETQYF. For the CDR3, the DNA is TGCGCCAGCAGCCAAGACTGGGCAGGCCAAGAGACCCAGTACTTC.

The rearrangement links TRBV15 to TRBJ2-7; 9 positions match TRBD1. Germline V gene sequence: CDR1 LNHNV, CDR2 YYDKDF (reference sequence). V shed 5 bases, J shed 6 bases, and the junction held 11 bases outside the gene matches. The CDR3 consists of 15 residues. CDR3 in amino acids: CATSLERDRAREQYF. For the CDR3, the DNA is TGTGCCACCAGCTTAGAGCGGGACAGGGCTCGCGAGCAGTACTTC.

The chain carries TRBV2 and TRBJ1-2; TRBD1 is a possible D gene (6 bases). There are 15 residues in the CDR3. CDR1 and CDR2 from the germline V gene are SNHLY and FYNNEI. The V gene lost 3 bases and the J gene lost 7 bases, with 18 bases spanning the gap. CDR3 loop: CASSDRGGAAGGYTF. The CDR3 DNA is TGTGCCAGCAGTGATCGCGGGGGCGCGGCGGGTGGCTACACCTTC.

This rearrangement joins TRBV11-2 to TRBJ2-5; D is perhaps TRBD1 (6 bases). The CDR3 has 15 amino acids. V was cut by 5 bases and J by 5 bases, with 18 bases left in between. Germline V gene data show CDR1 as SGHAT and CDR2 as FQNNGV. CDR3 residues: CASSPRGRVEETQYF. The CDR3 DNA reads TGTGCCAGCAGCCCCAGGGGTCGTGTAGAGGAGACCCAGTACTTC.

V usage is TRBV7-2 and J usage is TRBJ1-6; unclear D gene. In germline, CDR1 is SGHTA, CDR2 FQGNSA. This CDR3 is built from 13 residues. V shed 6 bases and J shed 8 bases, with 11 bases lying between them. The CDR3 nucleotides are TGTGCCAGCAGTCAACGGGATGATTCACCCCTCCACTTT. Translation: CASSQRDDSPLHF.

V usage is TRBV7-9 and J usage is TRBJ2-2, with no clear D. The V end lost 5 bases, the J end lost 1 base, and 8 bases lay between the germline ends. This CDR3 spans 14 amino acids. CDR1 SEHNR and CDR2 FQNEAQ come from the germline V gene (reference sequence). CDR3 protein: CASSLRRNTGELFF. The CDR3 DNA sequence: TGTGCCAGCAGCCTGCGAAGGAACACCGGGGAGCTGTTTTTT.

The genes are TRBV11-1 and TRBJ2-7; 8 bases fit TRBD1. CDR1 SGHAT and CDR2 FQDESV come from the germline V gene (reference sequence). V was clipped by 3 bases and J by 2 bases; unmatched bases: 3. This CDR3 spans 14 amino acids. The CDR3 is CASSFGTGPYEQYF. Here the CDR3 DNA reads TGTGCCAGCAGCTTCGGGACAGGACCCTACGAGCAGTACTTC.

This chain joins TRBV10-3 and TRBJ2-1; tentatively, D is TRBD2 (5 bases). CDR3 length equals 14 residues. Trimming took 7 bases from V and 11 from J, leaving 21 bases between them. Germline loops: CDR1 ENHRY, CDR2 SYGVKD. The chain's CDR3 is CAIKAGRNTMKQFF. The CDR3 DNA follows: TGTGCCATCAAGGCGGGCAGGAATACAATGAAGCAGTTCTTC.

This clone was counted ten times or more. This chain joins TRBV6-5 and TRBJ1-1, with no clear D. The V and J ends lost 7 bases and 1 base respectively, with 16 bases between them. Germline CDR1 reads MNHEY; CDR2 reads SVGAGI. The CDR3 runs to 15 residues. The CDR3 region is CASTSRSLGNTEAFF. In DNA, the CDR3 is TGTGCCAGCACCTCACGGAGCCTGGGGAACACTGAAGCTTTCTTT.

This chain uses TRBV2 with TRBJ1-1; no definite D call. From germline, CDR1 is SNHLY and CDR2 FYNNEI. V lost 8 bases and J 9 bases, leaving 16 bases between the germline ends. The CDR3 extends over 12 amino acids. The CDR3: CASGRGLMQAFF. CDR3 nucleotide sequence: TGTGCCAGCGGCCGGGGTTTGATGCAAGCTTTCTTT.

This clone was seen a handful of times. The rearrangement joins TRBV4-1 to TRBJ2-3, with TRBD2 identical over 9 bases. The CDR3 is 15 residues long. The germline CDR1 and CDR2 sequences are MGHRA and YSYEKL. V dropped 1 base and J dropped 2; count of bases not matched to a gene: 1. The CDR3 loop reads CASSQASGDTDTQYF. The CDR3 DNA is TGCGCCAGCAGCCAAGCTAGCGGGGACACAGATACGCAGTATTTT.

The CDR3 DNA reads TGTGCCAGCAGCACTACGAACACCGGGGAGCTGTTTTTT. Its translation is CASSTTNTGELFF. The V and J genes are TRBV6-5 and TRBJ2-2; no definite D call. This CDR3 region has 13 residues. Per the germline V gene, CDR1 is MNHEY and CDR2 is SVGAGI. With 6 bases removed from V and 0 bases from J, the gap between germline ends came to 5 bases.